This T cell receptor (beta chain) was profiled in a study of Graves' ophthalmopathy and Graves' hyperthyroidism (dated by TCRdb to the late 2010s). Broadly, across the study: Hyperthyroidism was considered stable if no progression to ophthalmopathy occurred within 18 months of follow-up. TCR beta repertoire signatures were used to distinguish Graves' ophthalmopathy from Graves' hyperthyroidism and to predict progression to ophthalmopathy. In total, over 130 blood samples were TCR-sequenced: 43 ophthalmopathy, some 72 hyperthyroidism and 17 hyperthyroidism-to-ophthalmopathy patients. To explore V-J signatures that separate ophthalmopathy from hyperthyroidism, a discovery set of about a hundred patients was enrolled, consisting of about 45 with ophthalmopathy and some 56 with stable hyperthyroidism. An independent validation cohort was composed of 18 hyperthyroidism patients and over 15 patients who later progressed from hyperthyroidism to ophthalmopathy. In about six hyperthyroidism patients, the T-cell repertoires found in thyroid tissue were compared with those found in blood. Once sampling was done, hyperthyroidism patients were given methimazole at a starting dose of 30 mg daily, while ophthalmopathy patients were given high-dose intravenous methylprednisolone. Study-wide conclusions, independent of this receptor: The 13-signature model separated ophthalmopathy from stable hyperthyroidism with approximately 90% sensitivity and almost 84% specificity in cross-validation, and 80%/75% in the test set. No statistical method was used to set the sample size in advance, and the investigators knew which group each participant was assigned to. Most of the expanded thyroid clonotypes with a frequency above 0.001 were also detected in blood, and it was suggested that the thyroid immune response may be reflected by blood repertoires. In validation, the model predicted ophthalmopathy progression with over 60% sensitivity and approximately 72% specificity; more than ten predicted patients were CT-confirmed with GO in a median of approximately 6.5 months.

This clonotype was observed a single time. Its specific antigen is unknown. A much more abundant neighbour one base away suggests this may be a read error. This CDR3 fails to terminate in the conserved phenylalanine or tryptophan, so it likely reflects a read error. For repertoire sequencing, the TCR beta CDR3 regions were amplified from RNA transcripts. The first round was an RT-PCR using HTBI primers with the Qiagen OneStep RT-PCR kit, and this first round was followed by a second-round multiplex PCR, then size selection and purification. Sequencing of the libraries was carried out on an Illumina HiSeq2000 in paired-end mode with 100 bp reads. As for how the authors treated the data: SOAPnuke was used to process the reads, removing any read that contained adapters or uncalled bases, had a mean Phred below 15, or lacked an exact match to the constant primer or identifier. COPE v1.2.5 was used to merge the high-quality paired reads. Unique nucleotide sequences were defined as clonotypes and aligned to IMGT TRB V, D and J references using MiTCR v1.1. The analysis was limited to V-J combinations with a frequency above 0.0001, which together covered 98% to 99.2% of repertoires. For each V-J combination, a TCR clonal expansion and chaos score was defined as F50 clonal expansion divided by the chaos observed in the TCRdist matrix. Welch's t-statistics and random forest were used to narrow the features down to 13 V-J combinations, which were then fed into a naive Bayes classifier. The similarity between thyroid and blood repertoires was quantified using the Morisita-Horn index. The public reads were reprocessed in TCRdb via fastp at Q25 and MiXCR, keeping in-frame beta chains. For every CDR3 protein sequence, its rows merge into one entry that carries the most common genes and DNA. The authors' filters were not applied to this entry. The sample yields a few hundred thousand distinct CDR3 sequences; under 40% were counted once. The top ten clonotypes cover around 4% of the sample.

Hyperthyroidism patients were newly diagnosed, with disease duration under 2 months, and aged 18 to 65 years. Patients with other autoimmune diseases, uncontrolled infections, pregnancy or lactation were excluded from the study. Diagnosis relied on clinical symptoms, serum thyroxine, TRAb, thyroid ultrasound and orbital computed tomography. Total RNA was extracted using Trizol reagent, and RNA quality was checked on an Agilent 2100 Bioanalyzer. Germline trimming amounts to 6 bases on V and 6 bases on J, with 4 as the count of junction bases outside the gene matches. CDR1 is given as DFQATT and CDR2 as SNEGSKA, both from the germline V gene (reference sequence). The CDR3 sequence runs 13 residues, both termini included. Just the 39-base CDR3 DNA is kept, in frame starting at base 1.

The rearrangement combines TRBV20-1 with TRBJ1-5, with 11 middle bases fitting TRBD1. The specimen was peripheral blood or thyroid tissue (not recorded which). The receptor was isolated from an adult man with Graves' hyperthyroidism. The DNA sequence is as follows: TGCAGTGCCAGGACAGGGGGCAGTCAGCCCCAGCATCTT. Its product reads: CSARTGGSQPQHL.